This TCR beta chain was documented in a study of blood T cell repertoires in COVID-19. Study-level background: Collection of acute and convalescent COVID-19 samples took place in the United States, Italy and Spain. T cells, B-cell-depleted T cells, or PBMCs provided the cDNA or gDNA that served as material.

Trimming pared 5 bases from V and 0 bases from J, leaving 19 bases between. Germline values: CDR1 LNHDA, CDR2 SQIVND (reference sequence). The CDR3 contains 17 residues. Measured with immunoSEQ multiplex PCR; TCRdb has only the in-frame clones, and not every one. The sample consists of 65,000 to 85,000 clones, 70% to 80% of them appearing once. There are a few counts of this clone. The receptor was derived from a man aged 45-65 years with active or convalescent COVID-19. The J gene is TRBJ1-1, the V gene TRBV19, with TRBD1 as a possible D gene (5 bases). Sequencing input: peripheral blood. The chain's CDR3 is CASSFPARVWMNTEAFF. In nucleotides, the CDR3 is TGTGCCAGTAGTTTCCCCGCCAGGGTCTGGATGAACACTGAAGCTTTCTTT. The full variable domain, rest sourced from reference TRBV19 and TRBJ1-1, is DGGITQSPKYLFRKEGQNVTLSCEQNLNHDAMYWYRQDPGQGLRLIYYSQIVNDFQKGDIAEGYSVSREKKESFPLTVTSAQKNPTAFYLCASSFPARVWMNTEAFFGQGTRLTVV.